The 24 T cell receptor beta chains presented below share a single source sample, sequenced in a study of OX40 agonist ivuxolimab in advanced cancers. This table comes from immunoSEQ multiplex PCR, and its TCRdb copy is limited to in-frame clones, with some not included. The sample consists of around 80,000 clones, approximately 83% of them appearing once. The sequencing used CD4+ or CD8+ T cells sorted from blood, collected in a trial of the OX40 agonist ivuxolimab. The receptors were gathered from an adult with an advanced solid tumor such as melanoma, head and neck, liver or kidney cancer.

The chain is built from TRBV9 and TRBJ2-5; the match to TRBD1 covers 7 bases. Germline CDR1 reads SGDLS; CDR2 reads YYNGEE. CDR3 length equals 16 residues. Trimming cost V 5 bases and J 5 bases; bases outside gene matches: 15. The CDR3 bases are TGTGCCAGCAGTTTGACGACAGGGATGGTTGGCGAGACCCAGTACTTC. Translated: CASSLTTGMVGETQYF.

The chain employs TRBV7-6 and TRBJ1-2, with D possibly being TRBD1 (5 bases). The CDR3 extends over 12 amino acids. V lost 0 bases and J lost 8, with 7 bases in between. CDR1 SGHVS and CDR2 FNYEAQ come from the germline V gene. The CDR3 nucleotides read TGTGCCAGCAGCTTAGCCAAGGGGGGCTACACCTTC. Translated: CASSLAKGGYTF.

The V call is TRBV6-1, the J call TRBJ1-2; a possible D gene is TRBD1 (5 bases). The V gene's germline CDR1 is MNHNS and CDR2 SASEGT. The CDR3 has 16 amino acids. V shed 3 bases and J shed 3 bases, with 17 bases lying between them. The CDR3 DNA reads TGTGCCAGCAGTGATTATGGGGGTAAGGTAGACTATGGCTACACCTTC. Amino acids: CASSDYGGKVDYGYTF.

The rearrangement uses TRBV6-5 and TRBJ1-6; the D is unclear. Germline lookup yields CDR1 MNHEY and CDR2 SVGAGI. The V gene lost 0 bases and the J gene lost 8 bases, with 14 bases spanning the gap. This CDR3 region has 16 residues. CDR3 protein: CASSYSPVLKDSPLHF. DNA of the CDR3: TGTGCCAGCAGTTACTCTCCAGTCCTCAAGGATTCACCCCTCCACTTT.

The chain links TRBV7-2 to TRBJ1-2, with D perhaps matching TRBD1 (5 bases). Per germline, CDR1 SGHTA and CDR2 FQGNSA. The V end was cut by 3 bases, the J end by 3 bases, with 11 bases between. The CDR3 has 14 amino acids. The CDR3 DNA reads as TGTGCCAGCAGCTTCCCAGGGATGGACTATGGCTACACCTTC. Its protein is CASSFPGMDYGYTF.

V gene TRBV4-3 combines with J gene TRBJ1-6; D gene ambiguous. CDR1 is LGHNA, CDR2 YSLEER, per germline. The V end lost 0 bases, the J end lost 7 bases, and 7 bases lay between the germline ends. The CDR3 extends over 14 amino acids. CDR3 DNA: TGCGCCAGCAGCCAAGAAGGGCTAAATTCACCCCTCCACTTT. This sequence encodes CASSQEGLNSPLHF.

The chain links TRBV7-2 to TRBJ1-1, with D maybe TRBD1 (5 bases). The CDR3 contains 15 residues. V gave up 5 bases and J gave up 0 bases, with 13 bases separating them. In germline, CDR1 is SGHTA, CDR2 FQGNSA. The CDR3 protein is CASSTRWTLNTEAFF. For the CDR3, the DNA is TGTGCCAGCAGCACGCGGTGGACACTGAACACTGAAGCTTTCTTT. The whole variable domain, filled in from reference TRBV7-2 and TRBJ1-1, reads GAGVSQSPSNKVTEKGKDVELRCDPISGHTALYWYRQSLGQGLEFLIYFQGNSAPDKSGLPSDRFSAERTGGSVSTLTIQRTQQEDSAVYLCASSTRWTLNTEAFFGQGTRLTVV.

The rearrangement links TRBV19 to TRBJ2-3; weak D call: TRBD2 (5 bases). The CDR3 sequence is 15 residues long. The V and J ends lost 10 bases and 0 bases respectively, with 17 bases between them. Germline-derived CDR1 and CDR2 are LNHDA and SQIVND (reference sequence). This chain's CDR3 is CATSKVRVSTDTQYF. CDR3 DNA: TGTGCCACCTCCAAGGTGAGGGTTAGCACAGATACGCAGTATTTT.

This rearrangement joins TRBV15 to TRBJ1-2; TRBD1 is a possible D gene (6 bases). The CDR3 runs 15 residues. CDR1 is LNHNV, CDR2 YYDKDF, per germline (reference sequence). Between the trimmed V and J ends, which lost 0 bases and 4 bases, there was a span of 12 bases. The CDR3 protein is CATSRDLGQSYGYTF. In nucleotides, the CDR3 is TGTGCCACCAGCAGAGACCTCGGACAGAGCTATGGCTACACCTTC.

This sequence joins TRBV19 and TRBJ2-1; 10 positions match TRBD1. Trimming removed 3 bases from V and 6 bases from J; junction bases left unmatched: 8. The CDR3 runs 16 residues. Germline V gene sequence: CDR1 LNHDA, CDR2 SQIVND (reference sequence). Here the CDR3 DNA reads TGTGCCAGTAGTATCCGGACAGGGGGGCGCATCAATGAGCAGTTCTTC. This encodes CASSIRTGGRINEQFF. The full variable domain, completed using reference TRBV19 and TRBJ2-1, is DGGITQSPKYLFRKEGQNVTLSCEQNLNHDAMYWYRQDPGQGLRLIYYSQIVNDFQKGDIAEGYSVSREKKESFPLTVTSAQKNPTAFYLCASSIRTGGRINEQFFGPGTRLTVL.

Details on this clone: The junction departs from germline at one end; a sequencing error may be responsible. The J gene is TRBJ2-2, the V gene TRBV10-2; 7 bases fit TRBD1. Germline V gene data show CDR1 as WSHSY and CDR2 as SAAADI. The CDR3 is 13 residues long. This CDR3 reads CASRDRNTEELFF. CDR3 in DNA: TGCGCCAGCAGGGACAGGAACACCGAGGAGCTGTTTTTT.

The chain's CDR3 is CASSPPGTGGSPLHF. DNA for the CDR3: TGTGCCAGCTCACCACCAGGGACGGGAGGCTCACCCCTCCACTTT. This sequence joins TRBV18 and TRBJ1-6; D perhaps matches TRBD1 (5 bases). The CDR3 loop spans 15 amino acids. CDR1 is KGHSH, CDR2 LQKENI, per germline. The ends were cut back, 0 bases at V and 10 bases at J, with 13 bases in the middle.

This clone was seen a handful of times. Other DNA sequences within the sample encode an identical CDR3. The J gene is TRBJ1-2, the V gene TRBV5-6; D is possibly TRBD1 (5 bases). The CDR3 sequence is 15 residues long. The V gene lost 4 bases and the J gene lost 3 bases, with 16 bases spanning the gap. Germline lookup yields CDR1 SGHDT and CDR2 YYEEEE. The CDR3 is CASSRAGRGDYGYTF. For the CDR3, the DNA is TGTGCCAGCAGCCGTGCGGGGCGGGGGGACTATGGCTACACCTTC.

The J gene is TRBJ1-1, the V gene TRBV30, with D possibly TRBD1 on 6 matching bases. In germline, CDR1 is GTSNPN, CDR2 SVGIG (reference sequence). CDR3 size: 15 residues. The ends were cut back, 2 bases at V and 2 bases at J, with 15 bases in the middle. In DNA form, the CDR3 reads TGTGCCTGGAGTTGGGGACAAGCAGTCAACACTGAAGCTTTCTTT. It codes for CAWSWGQAVNTEAFF.

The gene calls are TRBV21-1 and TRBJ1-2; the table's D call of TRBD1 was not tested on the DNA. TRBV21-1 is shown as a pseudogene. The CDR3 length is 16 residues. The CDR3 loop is CASSKARDRVYEGYTF. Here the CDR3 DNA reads TGTGCCAGCAGCAAAGCCCGGGACAGGGTCTATGAGGGCTACACCTTC.

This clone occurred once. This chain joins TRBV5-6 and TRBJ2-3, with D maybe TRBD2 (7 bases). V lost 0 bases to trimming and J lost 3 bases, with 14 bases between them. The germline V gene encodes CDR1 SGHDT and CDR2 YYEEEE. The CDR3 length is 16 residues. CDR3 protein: CASSLGGGARTDTQYF. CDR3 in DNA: TGTGCCAGCAGCTTGGGAGGGGGGGCTAGGACAGATACGCAGTATTTT.

In DNA form, the CDR3 reads TGTGCCAGCAGCTCCAGGAGGGGGGAAAACACTGAAGCTTTCTTT. It codes for CASSSRRGENTEAFF. The chain links TRBV7-2 to TRBJ1-1, with D possibly matching TRBD1 (6 bases). CDR3 length: 15 residues. V was shortened by 4 bases and J by 2 bases, with 14 bases between the two germline ends. The germline CDR1 and CDR2 sequences are SGHTA and FQGNSA.

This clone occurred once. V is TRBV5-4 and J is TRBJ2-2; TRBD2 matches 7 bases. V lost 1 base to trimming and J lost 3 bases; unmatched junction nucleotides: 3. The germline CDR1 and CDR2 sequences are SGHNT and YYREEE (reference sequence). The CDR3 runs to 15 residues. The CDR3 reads CASSLKRGDTGELFF. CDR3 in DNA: TGTGCCAGCAGCTTGAAGCGGGGTGACACCGGGGAGCTGTTTTTT.

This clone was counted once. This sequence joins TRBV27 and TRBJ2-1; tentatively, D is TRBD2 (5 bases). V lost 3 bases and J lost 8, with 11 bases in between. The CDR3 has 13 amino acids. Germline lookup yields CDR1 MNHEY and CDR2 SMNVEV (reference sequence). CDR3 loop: CASSLVGGHEQFF. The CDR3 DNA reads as TGTGCCAGCAGTTTGGTCGGAGGCCATGAGCAGTTCTTC.

The chain's CDR3 is CSVSGFGNTIYF. The CDR3 DNA is TGCAGCGTTTCAGGGTTCGGAAACACCATATATTTT. V usage is TRBV29-1 and J usage is TRBJ1-3; TRBD1 is a possible D gene (5 bases). CDR1 is SQVTM, CDR2 ANQGSEA, per germline. CDR3 length equals 12 residues. V was trimmed by 5 bases and J by 4 bases, leaving 9 bases between them.

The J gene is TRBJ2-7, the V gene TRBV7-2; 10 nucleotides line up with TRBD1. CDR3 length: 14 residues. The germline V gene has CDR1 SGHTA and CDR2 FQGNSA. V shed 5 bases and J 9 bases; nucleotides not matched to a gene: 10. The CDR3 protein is CASSLWDRGRGQYF. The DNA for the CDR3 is TGTGCCAGCAGCCTTTGGGACAGGGGAAGGGGGCAGTACTTC.

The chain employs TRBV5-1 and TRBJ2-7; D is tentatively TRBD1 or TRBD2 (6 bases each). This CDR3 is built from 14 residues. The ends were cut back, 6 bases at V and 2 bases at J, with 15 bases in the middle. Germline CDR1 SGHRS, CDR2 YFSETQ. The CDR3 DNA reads TGCGCCAGCAATATGAGGGGGGCTGCCTACGAGCAGTACTTC. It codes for CASNMRGAAYEQYF.

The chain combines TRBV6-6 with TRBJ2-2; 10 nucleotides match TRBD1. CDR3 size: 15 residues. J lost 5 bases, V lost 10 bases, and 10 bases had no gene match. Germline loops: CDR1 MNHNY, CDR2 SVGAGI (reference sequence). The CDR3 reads CATAKDRGETGELFF. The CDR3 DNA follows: TGTGCCACCGCGAAGGACAGGGGGGAAACCGGGGAGCTGTTTTTT.

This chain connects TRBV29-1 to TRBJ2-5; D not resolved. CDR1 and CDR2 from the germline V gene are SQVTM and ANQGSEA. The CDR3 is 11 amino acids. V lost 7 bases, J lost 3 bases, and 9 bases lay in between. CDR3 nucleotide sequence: TGCAGCGCCGCATCAAAAGAGACCCAGTACTTC. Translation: CSAASKETQYF.